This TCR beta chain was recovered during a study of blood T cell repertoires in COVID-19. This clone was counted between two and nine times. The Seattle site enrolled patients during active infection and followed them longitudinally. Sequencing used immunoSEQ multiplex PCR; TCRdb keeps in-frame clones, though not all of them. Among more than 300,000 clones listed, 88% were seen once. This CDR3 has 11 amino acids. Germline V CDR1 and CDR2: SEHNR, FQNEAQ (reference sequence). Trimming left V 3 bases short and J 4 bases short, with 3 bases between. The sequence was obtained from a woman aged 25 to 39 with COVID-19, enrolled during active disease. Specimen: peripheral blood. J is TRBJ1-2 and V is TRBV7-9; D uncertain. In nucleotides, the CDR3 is TGTGCCAGCAGCTTCGGCTATGGCTACACCTTC. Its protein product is CASSFGYGYTF. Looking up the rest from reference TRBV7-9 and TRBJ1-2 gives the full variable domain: DTGVSQNPRHKITKRGQNVTFRCDPISEHNRLYWYRQTLGQGPEFLTYFQNEAQLEKSRLLSDRFSAERPKGSFSTLEIQRTEQGDSAMYLCASSFGYGYTFGSGTRLTVV.